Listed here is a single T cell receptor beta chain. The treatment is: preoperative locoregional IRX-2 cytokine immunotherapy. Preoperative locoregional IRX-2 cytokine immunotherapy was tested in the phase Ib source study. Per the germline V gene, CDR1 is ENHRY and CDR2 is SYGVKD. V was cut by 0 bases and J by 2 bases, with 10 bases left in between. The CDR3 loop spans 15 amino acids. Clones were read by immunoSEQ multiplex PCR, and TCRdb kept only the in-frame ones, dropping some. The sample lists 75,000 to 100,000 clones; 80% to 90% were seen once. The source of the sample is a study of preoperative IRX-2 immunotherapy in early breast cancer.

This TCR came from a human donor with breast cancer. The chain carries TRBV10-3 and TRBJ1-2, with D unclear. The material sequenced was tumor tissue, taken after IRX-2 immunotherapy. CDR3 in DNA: TGTGCCATCAGTGAGTCAGGACGGATAAACTATGGCTACACCTTC. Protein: CAISESGRINYGYTF.